This TCR beta chain derives from a study of T cell repertoires in cytomegalovirus infection. Overall study: Matching HLA type, along with CMV infection, was indicated by public TCR beta signatures. General study points: HLA-C-restricted, CMV-specific TCR beta clonotypes were dominant ex vivo. The study identified carriers of CMV plus the relevant HLA from cumulative public TCR beta family frequency.

Each CDR3 protein is one row after TCRdb ran MiXCR on the reads. This sample has 200,000 to 300,000 distinct CDR3 sequences, with roughly 13% found just once. CDR1 is SGHVS and CDR2 is FQNEAQ in the germline V gene. Trimming removed 5 bases from V and 0 bases from J; junction bases left unmatched: 7. The CDR3 loop spans 16 amino acids. This clonotype was seen ten or more times. Its target is not known. Material: PBMCs. This chain links TRBV7-8 with TRBJ1-3, with TRBD1 matching over 7 bases. The clonotype comes from a human donor in good health (CMV status not recorded). Some clones in this sample may be carry-over from other donors' samples. The CDR3 here is CASSPLTGHSGNTIYF. The CDR3 DNA reads TGTGCCAGCAGCCCACTGACAGGGCACTCTGGAAACACCATATATTTT.